Sequencing of this T cell receptor beta chain was carried out in a study of blood T cell repertoires in COVID-19. Study summary: Researchers got acute and convalescent COVID-19 samples from the United States, Italy and Spain. T cells, B-cell-depleted T cells, or PBMCs supplied cDNA or gDNA.

Germline CDR1 is SNHLY and CDR2 is FYNNEI. Germline trimming cut 2 bases from V and 8 bases from J; bases unmatched to any gene: 7. The CDR3 has 15 residues. Original processing notes: Counts of nucleated cells, estimated from reference gene primer amplification, were obtained. Profiled with immunoSEQ multiplex PCR; TCRdb holds only in-frame clones, not every one. That table supplies the V and J calls and clone size; D and trimming were determined from the DNA. The table lists 150,000 to 200,000 clones, roughly four fifths of them singletons. This chain uses TRBV2 with TRBJ2-1; 9 bases line up with TRBD1. Sequencing used peripheral blood. The TCR was taken from a woman aged 25-40 years with acute or convalescent COVID-19. The DNA for the CDR3 is TGTGCCAGCAGTGAACCCCACAGGGGGCAAGATGAGCAGTTCTTC. This sequence encodes CASSEPHRGQDEQFF.